Listed here is a single TCR beta chain. Its antigen remains unidentified. There are no base qualities to consult, and no much larger clone falls within one base. The intended sense of this specimen's time point label: about 28 days (+/-7) after the second vaccine dose. AZD1222 recipients whose second dose came at about 4 weeks and those whose second dose came at about 12 weeks were combined into one group, since spike-specific TCR depth and breadth did not differ between the two schedules. The vaccinee samples were drawn from two UK trials, COV001 and COV002, one of which was a single-blind randomized controlled phase 2/3 trial testing AZD1222 (ChAdOx1 nCoV-19) in healthy adults. Trial participant PBMC samples were collected at day 0 and day 28 after the second dose for TCRbeta chain sequencing. This entry belongs to a study of T cell responses to AZD1222 COVID-19 vaccine (dated by TCRdb to the early 2020s). In terms of the full investigation: A total of 230 to 250 trial participants underwent TCR sequencing, of whom 207 received two doses of AZD1222 and roughly 25 received two doses of the MenACWY control vaccine. Trial participants were enrolled into age subgroups of 18-55, 56-69 and 70-plus years, which contained about 150, 27 and 61 TCR-sequenced participants, respectively.

Broad study findings and their caveats: A significant rise in spike-specific TCR breadth and depth was observed after two AZD1222 doses relative to day 0 and relative to MenACWY recipients. Because no samples from the day 14 peak response were available, repertoires could be characterized only after the peak T cell response. Only five or six AZD1222 recipients were SARS-CoV-2 seropositive at baseline, limiting conclusions about previously exposed vaccinees. The 56-69-year group was small, and its depth increase did not reach significance, likely because of low power. Reportedly, almost half of the unique spike-specific TCRs recognized epitopes lying outside the regions that are mutated in the B.1.351 and B.1.1.7 variants. Participants were mostly white British and included more females than males, and it was suggested by the authors that clonal diversity may have been underestimated. CD4 TCRs associated with the vaccine covered the entire spike protein, and the dominant responses were in regions 160-218 and 743-854.

The CDR3 regions of human TCRbeta chains were analyzed by immunosequencing. On the authors' methods: Repertoire TCRs were checked for matches against a reference library of SARS-CoV-2-specific TCRs that had been generated using the MIRA antigen-specificity platform. Breadth meant the fraction of unique TCRs that were SARS-CoV-2-associated, whereas depth meant the fraction of total T cells that were SARS-CoV-2-associated. Using the MIRA data, each spike-specific TCR was assigned both to the spike region to which the TCR was reactive and to a CD4 or CD8 class. Log10-transformed breadth and depth values were compared by one-way ANOVA with Sidak's multiple comparisons tests. TCRdb stores this immuneACCESS table with in-frame sequences only. Part of the clones is absent; in the studies checked, under half of the shortfall reflects unresolved V genes, and no reason is known for the rest. That table is the source of V, J and clone size, and D and trimming were worked out from the DNA. This sample gives under 150,000 clones in total; roughly 92% of them show up just once. The top ten constitute about 1.1% of the sample.

Sequencing was performed on peripheral blood, taken 28 days after the second AZD1222 dose. This receptor was identified in an adult who received the AZD1222 COVID-19 vaccine.

The CDR3 is CASSEGALQGGAFF. The nucleotides are TGTGCCAGCAGTGAAGGGGCCCTCCAGGGAGGAGCTTTCTTT. The chain joins TRBV2 to TRBJ1-1, with a weak D call of TRBD1 (5 bases match). From a lookup of the germline V gene, CDR1 and CDR2 are SNHLY and FYNNEI. V is clipped by 1 base and J by 10 bases, and the sequence between their germline boundaries is 16 bases long. From the cysteine up to the phenylalanine, the CDR3 has a length of 14 residues. Here the CDR3 DNA is all that survives: 42 bases in frame from base 1.